This passage covers 27 T cell receptor beta chains from one sample sequenced in a study of blood T cell repertoires in COVID-19. Data came from immunoSEQ multiplex PCR; TCRdb stores just in-frame clones and leaves some out. The profile shows 300,000 to 450,000 clones, roughly 90% of them singletons. Sample: PBMCs or T cells enriched from blood (not recorded which). These receptors all come from a woman in her 30s who had been exposed to COVID-19.

The V call is TRBV5-1, the J call TRBJ1-5, with 7 bases identical to TRBD1. The CDR3 is made up of 15 amino acids. J was trimmed by 5 bases and V by 4 bases; bases with no gene match: 9. Germline assignment: CDR1 SGHRS and CDR2 YFSETQ. CDR3 loop: CASSITGDSHQPQHF. The CDR3 DNA reads as TGCGCCAGCAGCATAACAGGGGATTCGCATCAGCCCCAGCATTTT.

J is TRBJ1-6 and V is TRBV12-2; the D segment call TRBD1 is taken from the table without a DNA check. TRBV12-2 is assigned pseudogene status. The CDR3 consists of 19 residues. The CDR3 bases are TGTGCAAGTCGCTTCAACCAGCTTTCGGACAGGACCCCTTGGTCACCCCTCCACTTT. Translated, it gives CASRFNQLSDRTPWSPLHF.

This clone showed up just once. In nucleotides, the CDR3 is TGTGCCAGCTCACCGCCAGGGGGCTCCACAGATACGCAGTATTTT. Amino acids: CASSPPGGSTDTQYF. This chain links TRBV18 with TRBJ2-3; 8 bases map to TRBD1. V shed 3 bases and J 2 bases; nucleotides not matched to a gene: 4. This CDR3 comprises 15 residues. Germline V gives CDR1 KGHSH, CDR2 LQKENI.

The chain joins TRBV27 to TRBJ1-4; TRBD1 might be the D (6 bases). V was clipped by 3 bases and J by 10 bases, with 18 bases between them. Looked up from germline, CDR1 is MNHEY and CDR2 is SMNVEV (reference sequence). This CDR3 has 15 amino acids. This chain's CDR3 is CASSFRGGLTRKLFF. As DNA, the CDR3 is TGTGCCAGCAGTTTTAGGGGGGGTCTGACGAGAAAACTGTTTTTT. Drawing the rest from reference TRBV27 and TRBJ1-4, the complete variable domain is EAQVTQNPRYLITVTGKKLTVTCSQNMNHEYMSWYRQDPGLGLRQIYYSMNVEVTDKGDVPEGYKVSRKEKRNFPLILESPSPNQTSLYFCASSFRGGLTRKLFFGSGTQLSVL.

The chain is built from TRBV27 and TRBJ2-7; tentative D call: TRBD2 (6 bases). CDR3 length: 16 amino acids. CDR1 is MNHEY and CDR2 is SMNVEV in the germline V gene (reference sequence). The germline V and J ends were trimmed by 4 bases and 0 bases, with 16 bases remaining between them. CDR3 region: CASSWGLGRLSYEQYF. CDR3 bases: TGTGCCAGCAGTTGGGGTTTGGGGAGGCTCTCCTACGAGCAGTACTTC.

This chain links TRBV15 with TRBJ1-2, with unresolved D. Germline CDR1 is LNHNV and CDR2 is YYDKDF (reference sequence). This CDR3 is built from 13 residues. V was pared by 5 bases and J by 9 bases, with 16 bases between. The CDR3 reads CATSHVTDGSYTF. The CDR3 DNA sequence: TGTGCCACCAGCCATGTGACGGACGGGAGCTACACCTTC.

This chain connects TRBV30 to TRBJ2-7; TRBD1 agrees at 8 bases. Germline V CDR1 and CDR2: GTSNPN, SVGIG (reference sequence). The CDR3 is made up of 14 amino acids. J lost 3 bases, V lost 2 bases, and 6 bases had no gene match. The DNA of the CDR3 is TGTGCCTGGAGTCTCGGACAGGGTTTCTACGAGCAGTACTTC. Translation: CAWSLGQGFYEQYF.

The chain recombines TRBV4-1 with TRBJ2-7, with TRBD2 matching 11 bases. Trimming removed 0 bases from V and 3 bases from J; junction bases left unmatched: 1. CDR1 is MGHRA and CDR2 is YSYEKL in the germline V gene. The CDR3 is 15 amino acids. CDR3 region: CASSQDTSGSYEQYF. CDR3 nucleotide sequence: TGCGCCAGCAGCCAAGATACTAGCGGGAGCTACGAGCAGTACTTC.

DNA for the CDR3: TGTGCCAGCAGTTTACGCGGGGGCCTATACAATGAGCAGTTCTTC. Amino acid sequence: CASSLRGGLYNEQFF. This chain connects TRBV27 to TRBJ2-1; D perhaps matches TRBD2 (7 bases). The V end lost 2 bases, the J end lost 4 bases, and 12 bases lay between the germline ends. Germline V gene sequence: CDR1 MNHEY, CDR2 SMNVEV (reference sequence). The CDR3 covers 15 residues.

Concerning this clone itself: Additional DNA sequences in this sample encode the identical CDR3. The genes are TRBV19 and TRBJ1-2; D unclear. The CDR3 contains 14 residues. V was clipped by 1 base and J by 0 bases, with 6 bases between them. In germline, CDR1 is LNHDA, CDR2 SQIVND (reference sequence). The CDR3 region is CASSIGAANYGYTF. CDR3 DNA: TGTGCCAGTAGTATAGGTGCGGCTAACTATGGCTACACCTTC.

This clone was detected once. This chain uses TRBV19 with TRBJ1-4; TRBD1 matches at 7 bases. The J segment lost 7 bases and the V segment lost 6 bases, leaving 5 bases of the junction unmatched. CDR1 is LNHDA and CDR2 is SQIVND in the germline V gene (reference sequence). This CDR3 is built from 13 residues. CDR3 nucleotide sequence: TGTGCCAGTAGCAGGACAGGAGCTGAAAAACTGTTTTTT. As protein: CASSRTGAEKLFF.

This clone was picked up one time. The J gene is TRBJ2-1, the V gene TRBV5-1, with a possible D match to TRBD2 (5 bases). This CDR3 spans 14 amino acids. V was clipped by 0 bases and J by 13 bases, with 17 bases between them. Per the germline V gene, CDR1 is SGHRS and CDR2 is YFSETQ. The CDR3 loop is CASSLEAEWDRQFF. CDR3 DNA sequence: TGCGCCAGCAGCTTGGAAGCGGAATGGGATAGACAGTTCTTC.

The chain combines TRBV3-1 (or the pseudogene TRBV3-2) with TRBJ2-7, with 9 bases aligning to TRBD1. This CDR3 contains 16 residues. V was clipped by 4 bases and J by 1 base; unmatched bases: 8. Germline V gives CDR1 LGHDT, CDR2 YNNKEL (reference sequence). Here the CDR3 reads CASSLDRGGASYEQYF. Written as DNA, the CDR3 is TGTGCCAGCAGCCTCGACAGGGGGGGCGCGTCCTACGAGCAGTACTTC.

The genes are TRBV30 and TRBJ2-1; 8 bases are a match to TRBD1. Germline trimming cut 3 bases from V and 7 bases from J; bases unmatched to any gene: 11. This CDR3 is 15 amino acids long. Germline V gene lookup returns CDR1 GTSNPN and CDR2 SVGIG (reference sequence). For the CDR3, the DNA is TGTGCCTGGAGCGTACAGGGGGTCAAACGGAATGAGCAGTTCTTC. Residues: CAWSVQGVKRNEQFF.

This clone showed up just once. CDR3: CASSLAELQETQYF. CDR3 nucleotides: TGCGCCAGCAGCTTAGCGGAGCTCCAAGAGACCCAGTACTTC. V gene TRBV5-1 combines with J gene TRBJ2-5, with a tentative D call TRBD2 (5 bases). This CDR3 region has 14 residues. The V and J ends lost 2 bases and 1 base respectively, with 9 bases between them. CDR1 and CDR2 (germline): SGHRS, YFSETQ.

V and J are TRBV14 and TRBJ1-1, with D perhaps TRBD1 (5 bases). The CDR3 consists of 16 residues. In germline, CDR1 is SGHDN, CDR2 FVKESK. V was trimmed by 4 bases and J by 1 base, leaving 16 bases between them. CDR3 region: CASSPKGAGKNTEAFF. CDR3 sequence (DNA): TGTGCCAGCAGCCCTAAAGGGGCAGGAAAGAACACTGAAGCTTTCTTT.

Points on this clone: One junction end disagrees with the germline gene, perhaps due to a read error. The chain joins TRBV29-1 to TRBJ1-4; 8 bases are a match to TRBD1. The germline CDR1 and CDR2 sequences are SQVTM and ANQGSEA. The CDR3 extends over 13 amino acids. The chain's CDR3 is CSVGDRRNEELFF. CDR3 DNA: TGCAGCGTTGGGGACAGGCGTAATGAAGAACTGTTTTTT.

V and J are TRBV7-2 and TRBJ1-1, with 8 bases fitting TRBD1. V was clipped by 5 bases and J by 4 bases; unmatched bases: 12. Germline lookup yields CDR1 SGHTA and CDR2 FQGNSA. The CDR3 loop spans 16 amino acids. CDR3 sequence: CASSPWTGRTGTEAFF. CDR3 DNA: TGTGCCAGCAGCCCGTGGACAGGGAGAACTGGCACTGAAGCTTTCTTT.

This clone was counted a single time. This chain joins TRBV19 and TRBJ2-7; 9 bases align to TRBD1. CDR1 and CDR2 from the germline V gene are LNHDA and SQIVND (reference sequence). Unmatched junction bases numbered 14, after V lost 8 bases and J lost 3 bases. The CDR3 has 16 amino acids. CDR3 nucleotides: TGTGCCAGTCTCATTATACCGGGACAGGGCAGCTACGAGCAGTACTTC. It translates to CASLIIPGQGSYEQYF.

This clone showed up just once. The V gene is TRBV27, the J gene TRBJ1-2; TRBD1 matches 7 bases. The length of the CDR3 is 13 residues. Unmatched junction bases numbered 4, after V lost 5 bases and J lost 4 bases. Looked up from germline, CDR1 is MNHEY and CDR2 is SMNVEV (reference sequence). The CDR3 nucleotides read TGTGCCAGCAGTCCTAGGGACAGCTATGGCTACACCTTC. As protein: CASSPRDSYGYTF.

The table lists this clone with many counts. V and J are TRBV28 and TRBJ2-1; 9 bases match TRBD2. The germline V gene has CDR1 MDHEN and CDR2 SYDVKM. Losses at the gene ends were 3 bases for V and 7 bases for J; bases not matched to a gene: 7. The CDR3 contains 15 residues. CDR3 residues: CASSFQLAGPNEQFF. CDR3 in DNA: TGTGCCAGCAGTTTCCAGCTAGCGGGACCGAATGAGCAGTTCTTC.

This sequence joins TRBV7-8 and TRBJ2-7; TRBD1 matches at 8 bases. The ends lost 5 bases at V and 3 bases at J; junction bases unmatched: 9. CDR1 is SGHVS, CDR2 FQNEAQ, per germline. There are 15 residues in the CDR3. The CDR3 DNA sequence: TGTGCCAGCAGCCCTCGGACAGGGCTCTTCTACGAGCAGTACTTC. Amino acid sequence: CASSPRTGLFYEQYF. Filled out from reference TRBV7-8 and TRBJ2-7, the complete variable domain reads GAGVSQSPRYKVAKRGQDVALRCDPISGHVSLFWYQQALGQGPEFLTYFQNEAQLDKSGLPSDRFFAERPEGSVSTLKIQRTQQEDSAVYLCASSPRTGLFYEQYFGPGTRLTVT.

The chain carries TRBV3-1 (or the pseudogene TRBV3-2) and TRBJ2-3; 10 bases agree with TRBD2. There are 18 residues in the CDR3. V lost 1 base, J lost 3 bases, and 10 bases stayed unmatched. CDR1 is LGHDT and CDR2 is YNNKEL in the germline V gene (reference sequence). The CDR3, as DNA: TGTGCCAGCAGCCAAGGAGCGGGAGGGGTCATAGGAACAGATACGCAGTATTTT. Protein sequence: CASSQGAGGVIGTDTQYF.

The V call is TRBV11-2, the J call TRBJ2-1; D is possibly TRBD2 (5 bases). V lost 1 base and J lost 8, with 15 bases in between. The CDR3 is 15 amino acids. Germline lookup yields CDR1 SGHAT and CDR2 FQNNGV. CDR3 in amino acids: CASSLVSTSLYEQFF. For the CDR3, the DNA is TGTGCCAGCAGCTTAGTAAGTACTAGTTTATATGAGCAGTTCTTC.

A note on this clone: Other nucleotide sequences in the sample specify the same CDR3. The J gene is TRBJ1-2, the V gene TRBV7-9; D is unclear. From germline, CDR1 is SEHNR and CDR2 FQNEAQ (reference sequence). This CDR3 region has 12 residues. V lost 5 bases to trimming and J lost 3 bases, with 7 bases between them. The CDR3 spells CASSPRDYGYTF. The CDR3 DNA reads as TGTGCCAGCAGCCCTCGCGACTATGGCTACACCTTC.

The chain is built from TRBV15 and TRBJ1-2; 7 nucleotides match TRBD1. The CDR3 length is 15 residues. J was trimmed by 4 bases and V by 0 bases; bases with no gene match: 5. The V gene's germline CDR1 is LNHNV and CDR2 YYDKDF (reference sequence). The CDR3 loop is CATSREITGVYGYTF. Here the CDR3 DNA reads TGTGCCACCAGCAGAGAAATAACAGGGGTCTATGGCTACACCTTC.

V is TRBV5-1 and J is TRBJ1-3; D is possibly TRBD1 (6 bases). From germline, CDR1 is SGHRS and CDR2 YFSETQ. Trimming left V 4 bases short and J 3 bases short, with 14 bases between. The CDR3 length is 15 residues. The CDR3 DNA sequence: TGCGCCAGCAGCGAGTACCTACAGGGTGGAAACACCATATATTTT. Its translation: CASSEYLQGGNTIYF.